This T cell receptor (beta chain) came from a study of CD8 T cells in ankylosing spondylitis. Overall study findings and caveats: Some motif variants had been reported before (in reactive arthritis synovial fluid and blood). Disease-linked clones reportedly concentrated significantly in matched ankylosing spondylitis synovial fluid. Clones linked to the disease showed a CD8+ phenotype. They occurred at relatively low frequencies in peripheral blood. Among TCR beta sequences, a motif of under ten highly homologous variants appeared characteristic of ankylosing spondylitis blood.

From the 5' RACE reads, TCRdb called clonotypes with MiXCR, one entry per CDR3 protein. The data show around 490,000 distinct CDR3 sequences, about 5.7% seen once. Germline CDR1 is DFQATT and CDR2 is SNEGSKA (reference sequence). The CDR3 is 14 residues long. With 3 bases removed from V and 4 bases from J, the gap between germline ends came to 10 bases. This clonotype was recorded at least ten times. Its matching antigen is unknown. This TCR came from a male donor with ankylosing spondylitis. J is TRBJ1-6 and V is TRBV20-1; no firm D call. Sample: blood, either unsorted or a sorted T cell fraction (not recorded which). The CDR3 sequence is CSARTAVYNSPLHF. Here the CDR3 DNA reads TGCAGTGCTAGGACGGCAGTTTATAATTCACCCCTCCACTTT.